The clone carrying this TCR beta chain occurred a few times. The antigen remains unidentified. The sample originates from a study of T cells in Graves' hyperthyroidism and ophthalmopathy. The CDR3 consists of 13 residues. V lost 6 bases to trimming and J lost 8 bases; unmatched junction nucleotides: 7. Authors of the study amplified TCR beta CDR3 regions from RNA transcripts. HTBI primers were employed in a first-round RT-PCR of the TCR CDR3. MiXCR, run by TCRdb on the multiplex PCR reads, gives a single entry per CDR3 protein. The sample carries 500,000 to 550,000 distinct CDR3 sequences, nearly 20% recorded once. The study, taken as a whole, reports: Most thyroid clonotypes with frequency above 0.001 were detected in blood. Separating ophthalmopathy from stable hyperthyroidism was achieved by a 13 V-J model.

Clinicians diagnosed patients from clinical symptoms, serum thyroxine and TRAb, thyroid ultrasound and orbital computed tomography. The sequenced sample was blood. This clonotype originated in a man in his forties with Graves' ophthalmopathy. The chain uses TRBV12-3 or TRBV12-4 and TRBJ1-3; 7 bases fit TRBD1. The CDR3 region has the DNA TGTGCCAGCAGCTCTGACAGGGCACACACCATATATTTT. This sequence encodes CASSSDRAHTIYF.